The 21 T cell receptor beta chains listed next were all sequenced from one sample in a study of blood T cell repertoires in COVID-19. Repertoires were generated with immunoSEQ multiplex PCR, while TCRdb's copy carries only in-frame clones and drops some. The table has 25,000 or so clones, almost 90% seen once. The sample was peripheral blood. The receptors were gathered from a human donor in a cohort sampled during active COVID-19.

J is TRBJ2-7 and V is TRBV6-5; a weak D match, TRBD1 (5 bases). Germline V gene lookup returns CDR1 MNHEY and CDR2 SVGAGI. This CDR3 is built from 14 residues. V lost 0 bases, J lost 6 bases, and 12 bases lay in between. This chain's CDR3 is CASSYSPGIGEQYF. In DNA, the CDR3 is TGTGCCAGCAGTTACTCGCCAGGGATAGGCGAGCAGTACTTC.

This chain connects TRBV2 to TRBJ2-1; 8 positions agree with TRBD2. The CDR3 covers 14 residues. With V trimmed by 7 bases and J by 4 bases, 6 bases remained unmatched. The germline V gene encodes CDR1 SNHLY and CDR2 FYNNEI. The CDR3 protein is CASTGTRGYNEQFF. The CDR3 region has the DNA TGTGCCAGCACAGGGACTAGGGGGTACAATGAGCAGTTCTTC.

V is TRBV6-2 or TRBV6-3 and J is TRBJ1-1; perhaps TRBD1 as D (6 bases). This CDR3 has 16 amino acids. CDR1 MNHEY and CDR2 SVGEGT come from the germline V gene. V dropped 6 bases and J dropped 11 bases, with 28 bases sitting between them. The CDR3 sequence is CASSPWTGTRGGDAFF. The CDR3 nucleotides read TGTGCCAGCAGCCCCTGGACCGGGACAAGGGGGGGAGATGCTTTCTTT.

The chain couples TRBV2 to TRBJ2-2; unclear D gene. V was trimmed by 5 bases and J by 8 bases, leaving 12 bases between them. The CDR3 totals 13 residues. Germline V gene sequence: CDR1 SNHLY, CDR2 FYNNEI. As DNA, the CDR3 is TGTGCCAGCAGTTACTTATTACCGGGGGAGCTGTTTTTT. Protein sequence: CASSYLLPGELFF.

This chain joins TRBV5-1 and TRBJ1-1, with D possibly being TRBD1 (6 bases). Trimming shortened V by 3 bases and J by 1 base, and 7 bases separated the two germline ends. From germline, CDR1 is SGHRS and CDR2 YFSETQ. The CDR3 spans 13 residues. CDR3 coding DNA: TGCGCCAGCAGCTCGGGACAGAACACTGAAGCTTTCTTT. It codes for CASSSGQNTEAFF.

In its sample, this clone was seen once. The CDR3 sequence is CASSPTPGQADEKLFF. CDR3 coding DNA: TGTGCCAGCAGCCCGACACCGGGACAGGCGGATGAAAAACTGTTTTTT. The V and J genes are TRBV9 and TRBJ1-4; TRBD1 matches at 8 bases. Germline loops: CDR1 SGDLS, CDR2 YYNGEE. The CDR3 is made up of 16 amino acids. Losses at the gene ends were 4 bases for V and 6 bases for J; bases not matched to a gene: 11. The variable domain in full, completed from reference TRBV9 and TRBJ1-4, reads DSGVTQTPKHLITATGQRVTLRCSPRSGDLSVYWYQQSLDQGLQFLIQYYNGEERAKGNILERFSAQQFPDLHSELNLSSLELGDSALYFCASSPTPGQADEKLFFGSGTQLSVL.

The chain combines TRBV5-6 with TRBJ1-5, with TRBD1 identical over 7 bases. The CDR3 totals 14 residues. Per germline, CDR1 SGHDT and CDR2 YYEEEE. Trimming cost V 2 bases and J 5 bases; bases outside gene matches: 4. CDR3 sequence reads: CASSLEGADQPQHF. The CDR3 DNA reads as TGTGCCAGCAGCTTAGAGGGGGCGGATCAGCCCCAGCATTTT.

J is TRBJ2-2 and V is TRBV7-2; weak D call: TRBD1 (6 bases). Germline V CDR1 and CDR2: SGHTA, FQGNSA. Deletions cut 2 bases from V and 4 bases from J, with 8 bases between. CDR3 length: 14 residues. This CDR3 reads CASSLRQVTGELFF. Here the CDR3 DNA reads TGTGCCAGCAGCTTACGACAGGTCACCGGGGAGCTGTTTTTT.

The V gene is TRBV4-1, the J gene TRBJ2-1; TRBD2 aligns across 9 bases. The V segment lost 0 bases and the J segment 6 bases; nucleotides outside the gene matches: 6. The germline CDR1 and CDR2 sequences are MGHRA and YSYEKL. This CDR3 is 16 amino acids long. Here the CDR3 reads CASSQDVAGGLNEQFF. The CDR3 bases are TGCGCCAGCAGCCAAGATGTGGCGGGGGGGCTCAATGAGCAGTTCTTC.

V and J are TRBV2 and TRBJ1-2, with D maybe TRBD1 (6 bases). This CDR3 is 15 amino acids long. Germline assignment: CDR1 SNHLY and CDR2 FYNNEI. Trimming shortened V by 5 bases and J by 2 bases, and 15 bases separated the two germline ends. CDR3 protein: CASSLRQDLNYGYTF. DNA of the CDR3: TGTGCCAGCAGTCTAAGACAGGACCTGAACTATGGCTACACCTTC. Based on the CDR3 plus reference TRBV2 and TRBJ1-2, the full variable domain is EPEVTQTPSHQVTQMGQEVILRCVPISNHLYFYWYRQILGQKVEFLVSFYNNEISEKSEIFDDQFSVERPDGSNFTLKIRSTKLEDSAMYFCASSLRQDLNYGYTFGSGTRLTVV.

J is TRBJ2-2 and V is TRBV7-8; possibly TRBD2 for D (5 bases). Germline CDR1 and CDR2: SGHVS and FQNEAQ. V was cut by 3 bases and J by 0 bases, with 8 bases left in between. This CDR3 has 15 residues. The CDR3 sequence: CASSFRDSNTGELFF. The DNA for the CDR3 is TGTGCCAGCAGCTTCCGGGATTCGAACACCGGGGAGCTGTTTTTT.

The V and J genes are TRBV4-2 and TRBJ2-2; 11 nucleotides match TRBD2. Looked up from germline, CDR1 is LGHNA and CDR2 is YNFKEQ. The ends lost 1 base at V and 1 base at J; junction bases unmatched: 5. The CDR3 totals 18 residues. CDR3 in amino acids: CASSQVALAGGNTGELFF. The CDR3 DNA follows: TGTGCCAGCAGCCAAGTTGCGCTAGCGGGGGGGAACACCGGGGAGCTGTTTTTT.

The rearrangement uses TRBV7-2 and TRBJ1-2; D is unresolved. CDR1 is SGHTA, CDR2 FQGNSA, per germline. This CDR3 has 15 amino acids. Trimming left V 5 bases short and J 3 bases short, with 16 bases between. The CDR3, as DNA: TGTGCCAGCAGCCCCGCGGGGAGGGTTGACTATGGCTACACCTTC. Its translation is CASSPAGRVDYGYTF.

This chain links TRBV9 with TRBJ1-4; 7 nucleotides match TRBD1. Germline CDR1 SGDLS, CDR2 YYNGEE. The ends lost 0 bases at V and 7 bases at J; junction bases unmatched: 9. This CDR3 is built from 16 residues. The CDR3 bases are TGTGCCAGCAGCGTAGAGTCAGGGGGTCTTGGTGAAAAACTGTTTTTT. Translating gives CASSVESGGLGEKLFF.

CDR3 nucleotide sequence: TGTGCCAGTAGTATTGCCGGGGGGCTGGTCACCGGGGAGCTGTTTTTT. Its protein is CASSIAGGLVTGELFF. V is TRBV19 and J is TRBJ2-2; a possible D gene is TRBD2 (7 bases). The germline V and J ends were trimmed by 3 bases and 4 bases, with 15 bases remaining between them. Germline V gene data show CDR1 as LNHDA and CDR2 as SQIVND (reference sequence). This CDR3 comprises 16 residues.

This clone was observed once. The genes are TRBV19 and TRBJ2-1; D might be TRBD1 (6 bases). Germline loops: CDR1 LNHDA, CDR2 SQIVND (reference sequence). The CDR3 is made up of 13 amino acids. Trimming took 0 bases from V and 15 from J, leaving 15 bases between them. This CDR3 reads CASSIEGAGSLFF. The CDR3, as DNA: TGTGCCAGTAGTATAGAGGGGGCAGGGTCGCTGTTCTTC.

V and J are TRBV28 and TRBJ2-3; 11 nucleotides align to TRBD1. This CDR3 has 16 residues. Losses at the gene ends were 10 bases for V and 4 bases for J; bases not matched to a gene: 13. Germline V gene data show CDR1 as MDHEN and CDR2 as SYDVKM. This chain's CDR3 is CATGQGASPVADTQYF. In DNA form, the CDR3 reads TGTGCCACAGGACAGGGGGCGTCCCCCGTGGCAGATACGCAGTATTTT.

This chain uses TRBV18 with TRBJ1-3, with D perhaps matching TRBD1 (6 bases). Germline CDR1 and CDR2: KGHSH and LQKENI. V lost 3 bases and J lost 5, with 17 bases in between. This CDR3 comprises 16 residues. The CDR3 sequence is CASSPTLGATRNTIYF. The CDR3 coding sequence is TGTGCCAGCTCACCGACATTGGGGGCAACGAGAAACACCATATATTTT.

The CDR3 is CASSLAGTGVQPQHF. CDR3 DNA: TGTGCCAGCAGCCTAGCCGGGACAGGGGTTCAGCCCCAGCATTTT. The rearrangement links TRBV3-1 (or the pseudogene TRBV3-2) to TRBJ1-5, with 10 bases identical to TRBD1. V gave up 4 bases and J gave up 6 bases; unmatched junction bases: 6. Germline V CDR1 and CDR2: LGHDT, YNNKEL (reference sequence). CDR3 length: 15 residues.

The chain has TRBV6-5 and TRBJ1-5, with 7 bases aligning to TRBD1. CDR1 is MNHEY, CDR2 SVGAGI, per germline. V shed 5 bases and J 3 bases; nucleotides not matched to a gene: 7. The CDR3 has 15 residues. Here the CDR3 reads CASSLMTGNNQPQHF. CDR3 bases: TGTGCCAGCAGTCTTATGACAGGGAACAATCAGCCCCAGCATTTT.

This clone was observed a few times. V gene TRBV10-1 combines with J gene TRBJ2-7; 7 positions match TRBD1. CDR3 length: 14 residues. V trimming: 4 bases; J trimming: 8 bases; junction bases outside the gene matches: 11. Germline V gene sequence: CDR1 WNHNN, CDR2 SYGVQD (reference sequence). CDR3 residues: CASSVGQADSQQYF. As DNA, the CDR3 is TGCGCCAGCAGTGTTGGACAGGCCGATAGCCAGCAGTACTTC.